This entry lists 23 T cell receptor beta chains sequenced from one sample in a study of blood T cell repertoires in COVID-19. Here immunoSEQ multiplex PCR was the method, and the copy in TCRdb shows in-frame clones only, minus some. The table includes around 200,000 clones, about 86% detected once. Sequenced sample: peripheral blood. The receptor source for this set is a young man with active or convalescent COVID-19.

The chain uses TRBV6-2 or TRBV6-3 and TRBJ2-7, with D possibly matching TRBD2 (5 bases). The CDR3 spans 13 residues. Germline assignment: CDR1 MNHEY and CDR2 SVGEGT. With 5 bases removed from V and 3 bases from J, the gap between germline ends came to 11 bases. The DNA for the CDR3 is TGTGCCAGCAGTGCGGACGGAGGCTACGAGCAGTACGTC. Its translation is CASSADGGYEQYV.

This clone has just a few counts. The rearrangement links TRBV29-1 to TRBJ1-2, with D possibly matching TRBD1 (6 bases). Germline values: CDR1 SQVTM, CDR2 ANQGSEA. The V and J ends lost 6 bases and 0 bases respectively, with 8 bases between them. This CDR3 spans 12 amino acids. CDR3 region: CSVRGSNYGYTF. CDR3 DNA: TGCAGCGTCAGGGGCTCTAACTATGGCTACACCTTC.

The chain employs TRBV7-8 and TRBJ1-2; TRBD1 matches 9 bases. CDR1 SGHVS and CDR2 FQNEAQ come from the germline V gene. Trimming at V came to 6 bases and at J to 7 bases, leaving 9 bases not matched to a gene. This CDR3 is built from 14 residues. For the CDR3, the DNA is TGTGCCAGCAGGCGGGACAGGGAAGTGGGTGGCTACACCTTC. Amino acid sequence: CASRRDREVGGYTF.

This clone was detected only once. The chain links TRBV4-1 to TRBJ1-2; TRBD1 aligns across 7 bases. V lost 3 bases, J lost 5 bases, and 6 bases stayed unmatched. This CDR3 is built from 14 residues. CDR1 and CDR2 from the germline V gene are MGHRA and YSYEKL. CDR3 loop: CASSHPGTAYGYTF. In nucleotides, the CDR3 is TGCGCCAGCAGCCACCCAGGGACAGCGTATGGCTACACCTTC.

This clone was counted a single time. The chain employs TRBV12-3 or TRBV12-4 and TRBJ2-5; 11 nucleotides agree with TRBD2. After removal of 7 bases from V and 9 bases from J, the junction contained 7 bases not matched to a gene. The CDR3 consists of 13 residues. The CDR3 loop is CASTLLAGAAQYF. For the CDR3, the DNA is TGTGCCAGCACCCTACTAGCGGGAGCGGCCCAGTACTTC.

The chain combines TRBV6-5 with TRBJ2-7; TRBD1 matches at 8 bases. Germline V gives CDR1 MNHEY, CDR2 SVGAGI. The CDR3 consists of 16 residues. V was pared by 2 bases and J by 2 bases, with 8 bases of the junction left unmatched. DNA of the CDR3: TGTGCCAGCAGTTACAGGGACAGGAGTACAACCTACGAGCAGTACTTC. Encoded protein: CASSYRDRSTTYEQYF.

This sequence joins TRBV10-1 and TRBJ1-5; tentatively, D is TRBD1 (5 bases). The CDR3 has 13 amino acids. The germline V gene encodes CDR1 WNHNN and CDR2 SYGVQD (reference sequence). The germline V and J ends were trimmed by 4 bases and 7 bases, with 11 bases remaining between them. The DNA of the CDR3 is TGCGCCAGCAGTGCACAGGCCAGCCAGCCCCAGCATTTT. Its protein is CASSAQASQPQHF.

This clone appeared a single time. V usage is TRBV19 and J usage is TRBJ2-3; TRBD1 matches 8 bases. Trimming took 1 base from V and 4 from J; bases not matched to a gene: 10. Germline CDR1 reads LNHDA; CDR2 reads SQIVND (reference sequence). The CDR3 is 17 amino acids. For the CDR3, the DNA is TGTGCCAGTAGTATAGCAGCAGGGGGCGAGTTGGCAGATACGCAGTATTTT. It yields the protein CASSIAAGGELADTQYF.

This clone appeared once. V is TRBV6-5 and J is TRBJ2-1, with 11 bases lining up with TRBD1. With V trimmed by 10 bases and J by 2 bases, 4 bases remained unmatched. The CDR3 consists of 14 residues. Germline V gives CDR1 MNHEY, CDR2 SVGAGI. CDR3 nucleotide sequence: TGTGCCAACAGGGGACAGGGGGCCTACAATGAGCAGTTCTTC. Residues: CANRGQGAYNEQFF.

This chain links TRBV19 with TRBJ1-4; 7 bases align to TRBD1. Germline V gene data show CDR1 as LNHDA and CDR2 as SQIVND (reference sequence). This CDR3 has 13 amino acids. Trimming removed 5 bases from V and 6 bases from J; junction bases left unmatched: 3. The chain's CDR3 is CASSQGQYEKLFF. CDR3 nucleotides: TGTGCCAGTAGTCAGGGACAGTATGAAAAACTGTTTTTT. Full variable domain (remainder filled in from reference TRBV19 and TRBJ1-4): DGGITQSPKYLFRKEGQNVTLSCEQNLNHDAMYWYRQDPGQGLRLIYYSQIVNDFQKGDIAEGYSVSREKKESFPLTVTSAQKNPTAFYLCASSQGQYEKLFFGSGTQLSVL.

This clone was counted a single time. Other DNA sequences from this sample encode an identical CDR3 as well. This chain links TRBV7-9 with TRBJ1-2, with 12 bases identical to TRBD1. V dropped 4 bases and J dropped 4; count of bases not matched to a gene: 1. Looked up from germline, CDR1 is SEHNR and CDR2 is FQNEAQ (reference sequence). This CDR3 comprises 14 residues. CDR3 DNA: TGTGCCAGCAGCTCGGGACAGGGGGCCTATGGCTACACCTTC. The encoded protein is CASSSGQGAYGYTF.

The chain couples TRBV30 to TRBJ2-7, with D possibly TRBD1 on 5 matching bases. Germline lookup yields CDR1 GTSNPN and CDR2 SVGIG (reference sequence). This CDR3 spans 13 amino acids. Deletions cut 4 bases from V and 3 bases from J, with 13 bases between. CDR3 DNA: TGTGCCTGGAAAGGGGCCAATGGCTACGAGCAGTACGTC. It specifies CAWKGANGYEQYV.

The chain carries TRBV25-1 and TRBJ2-5; D unresolved. The length of the CDR3 is 14 residues. The V gene's germline CDR1 is MGHDK and CDR2 SYGVNS. The V end was cut by 3 bases, the J end by 4 bases, with 12 bases between. The CDR3 protein is CASSDGRLGETQYF. CDR3 in DNA: TGTGCCAGCAGTGACGGCAGGTTGGGAGAGACCCAGTACTTC.

With regard to this clone: The sample contains more than one DNA sequence encoding this CDR3. V usage is TRBV28 and J usage is TRBJ2-7, with 7 bases aligning to TRBD1. V lost 4 bases and J lost 4; bases outside the gene matches: 4. Germline V lookup: CDR1 MDHEN, CDR2 SYDVKM. CDR3 length: 13 residues. The CDR3 protein is CASSSGQSYEQYV. The CDR3 bases are TGTGCCAGCAGTTCGGGACAGTCTTACGAGCAGTACGTC.

This clone is a singleton in its sample. In DNA form, the CDR3 reads TGCGCCAGCAGCCAAGAATTGGGTCTAGGTACTGAAGCTTTCTTT. This translates into CASSQELGLGTEAFF. V is TRBV4-1 and J is TRBJ1-1; D is ambiguous. The CDR3 contains 15 residues. The ends were cut back, 0 bases at V and 5 bases at J, with 13 bases in the middle. Per germline, CDR1 MGHRA and CDR2 YSYEKL.

The rearrangement joins TRBV6-5 to TRBJ1-4; 8 bases agree with TRBD1. Germline CDR1 is MNHEY and CDR2 is SVGAGI. V gave up 8 bases and J gave up 8 bases; unmatched junction bases: 4. The CDR3 has 12 amino acids. Here the CDR3 DNA reads TGTGCCAGCCGGGCAGGGGGCGAAAAACTGTTTTTT. Translated: CASRAGGEKLFF.

The rearrangement links TRBV14 to TRBJ1-1; 10 positions agree with TRBD1. CDR1 SGHDN and CDR2 FVKESK come from the germline V gene. The CDR3 has 16 amino acids. The V gene end was trimmed by 4 bases and the J gene end by 4 bases; junction bases not matched to a gene: 9. CDR3 in amino acids: CASSRDRGVRGTEAFF. The CDR3 DNA follows: TGTGCCAGCAGCCGGGACAGGGGCGTCCGGGGCACTGAAGCTTTCTTT.

The rearrangement uses TRBV7-2 and TRBJ1-5; 11 bases are shared with TRBD1. Per the germline V gene, CDR1 is SGHTA and CDR2 is FQGNSA. The CDR3 covers 15 residues. The ends lost 5 bases at V and 10 bases at J; junction bases unmatched: 10. This CDR3 is CASSAQGDRGEPQHF. The CDR3 DNA is TGTGCCAGCAGCGCCCAGGGGGACAGGGGGGAACCCCAGCATTTT.

The chain recombines TRBV10-1 with TRBJ1-1, with D tentatively TRBD1 (6 bases). The CDR3 is made up of 15 amino acids. Trimming took 4 bases from V and 3 from J, leaving 15 bases between them. Germline V gives CDR1 WNHNN, CDR2 SYGVQD (reference sequence). The DNA of the CDR3 is TGCGCCAGCAGTGCCGGGACACTAAGGGACACTGAAGCTTTCTTT. Amino acid sequence: CASSAGTLRDTEAFF.

The rearrangement links TRBV6-5 to TRBJ1-4, with TRBD1 matching over 8 bases. J lost 4 bases, V lost 4 bases, and 5 bases had no gene match. This CDR3 is 15 amino acids long. CDR1 is MNHEY and CDR2 is SVGAGI in the germline V gene. CDR3 in DNA: TGTGCCAGCAGTTTGAGGGGGACAGGTAATGAAAAACTGTTTTTT. Translation gives CASSLRGTGNEKLFF.

This clone was counted once. The rearrangement uses TRBV24-1 and TRBJ2-4; 7 bases fit TRBD1. This CDR3 region has 18 residues. V gave up 4 bases and J gave up 2 bases; unmatched junction bases: 13. Germline CDR1 KGHDR, CDR2 SFDVKD. The CDR3 here is CATSEQGESPDPKNIQYF. CDR3 sequence (DNA): TGTGCCACCAGTGAGCAGGGGGAGTCACCCGACCCCAAAAACATTCAGTACTTC.

J is TRBJ2-7 and V is TRBV6-5, with D uncertain. The CDR3 length is 14 residues. The germline V gene encodes CDR1 MNHEY and CDR2 SVGAGI. Deletions cut 0 bases from V and 3 bases from J, with 9 bases between. DNA of the CDR3: TGTGCCAGCAGTTACTCAGGCGACATCTACGAGCAGTACTTC. It translates to CASSYSGDIYEQYF.

This clone turned up a few times. J is TRBJ2-3 and V is TRBV18; 11 bases fit TRBD2. V shed 5 bases, J shed 3 bases, and the junction held 4 bases outside the gene matches. The CDR3 spans 15 residues. Germline values: CDR1 KGHSH, CDR2 LQKENI. This CDR3 reads CASSSTSGATDTQYF. The CDR3 DNA reads as TGTGCCAGCTCATCGACTAGCGGGGCGACAGATACGCAGTATTTT.